The 24 T cell receptor beta chains below were found in one sample sequenced in a study of T cells after yellow fever vaccination. TCRdb independently ran MiXCR on the 5' RACE reads; one entry per CDR3 protein. This table has around 500,000 distinct CDR3 sequences, 20% to 25% appearing once. The material sequenced was PBMCs, taken about 21 days after the first yellow fever vaccination. All receptors derive from a man aged 18 to 35 who received the YFV17D yellow fever vaccine.

This chain joins TRBV7-3 and TRBJ1-1, with a possible D match to TRBD1 (5 bases). The germline V gene encodes CDR1 SGHTA and CDR2 FQGTGA. Trimming took off 1 base at V and 4 bases at J, with 13 bases between the two ends. This CDR3 has 15 amino acids. The CDR3 loop reads CASSLMGRVGTEAFF. The CDR3 nucleotides are TGTGCCAGCAGCTTAATGGGGCGAGTGGGCACTGAAGCTTTCTTT.

The chain employs TRBV12-3 or TRBV12-4 and TRBJ2-7; 8 bases are a match to TRBD2. J was trimmed by 5 bases and V by 4 bases; bases with no gene match: 7. The CDR3 spans 14 residues. The CDR3 region is CASSSGGGLDEQYF. CDR3 sequence (DNA): TGTGCCAGCAGTTCTGGCGGGGGGCTTGACGAGCAGTACTTC.

This rearrangement joins TRBV12-3 or TRBV12-4 to TRBJ2-2; no reliable D call. CDR3 length equals 15 residues. The V end was cut by 6 bases, the J end by 4 bases, with 15 bases between. The DNA of the CDR3 is TGTGCCAGCAGCTTCCTGAGTTCTGGCACCGGGGAGCTGTTTTTT. Translating it yields CASSFLSSGTGELFF.

This clonotype was observed once. The V call is TRBV20-1, the J call TRBJ1-5; no clear D gene. CDR3 length: 9 residues. Per the germline V gene, CDR1 is DFQATT and CDR2 is SNEGSKA (reference sequence). The ends were cut back, 6 bases at V and 8 bases at J, with 5 bases in the middle. The CDR3 bases are TGCAGTGCCTCGGAGCCCCAGCATTTT. This gives the protein CSASEPQHF.

This chain connects TRBV6-1 to TRBJ2-7, with 8 nucleotides matching TRBD1. CDR3 length: 16 residues. J was trimmed by 4 bases and V by 7 bases; bases with no gene match: 15. Per the germline V gene, CDR1 is MNHNS and CDR2 is SASEGT. The CDR3 reads CASNIQGDQGGYEQYF. The CDR3 coding sequence is TGTGCCAGCAACATACAGGGGGACCAGGGGGGTTACGAGCAGTACTTC.

The V gene is TRBV7-9, the J gene TRBJ2-3; 7 bases map to TRBD2. CDR3 length: 17 residues. With 5 bases clipped from V and 2 bases from J, the junction kept 13 bases outside the gene matches. Germline V gene data show CDR1 as SEHNR and CDR2 as FQNEAQ (reference sequence). The CDR3 DNA sequence: TGTGCCAGCAGCGACCTTGGGGGGGGTCTCCACACAGATACGCAGTATTTT. Translated, it gives CASSDLGGGLHTDTQYF.

V gene TRBV20-1 combines with J gene TRBJ2-3, with TRBD2 identical over 11 bases. The V gene end was trimmed by 5 bases and the J gene end by 1 base; junction bases not matched to a gene: 5. The CDR3 spans 15 residues. The germline gives CDR1 DFQATT, CDR2 SNEGSKA (reference sequence). Written as DNA, the CDR3 is TGCAGTGCTTATAGCGGGGGGGCCGGCACAGATACGCAGTATTTT. This encodes CSAYSGGAGTDTQYF.

The V gene is TRBV20-1, the J gene TRBJ1-2; D ambiguous. This CDR3 comprises 13 residues. In germline, CDR1 is DFQATT, CDR2 SNEGSKA (reference sequence). V was trimmed by 5 bases and J by 0 bases, leaving 10 bases between them. The CDR3 DNA sequence: TGCAGTGCTCAGCGGACGGCTAACTATGGCTACACCTTC. Its protein product is CSAQRTANYGYTF.

The gene calls are TRBV12-3 or TRBV12-4 and TRBJ1-6; 7 bases align to TRBD1. Trimming removed 6 bases from V and 7 bases from J; junction bases left unmatched: 9. The CDR3 is 15 amino acids. The CDR3 here is CASRHSDRANSPLHF. The CDR3 nucleotides read TGTGCCAGCAGACATAGTGACAGGGCCAATTCACCCCTCCACTTT.

A few counts support this clonotype. The chain is built from TRBV7-8 and TRBJ2-7; 8 bases are a match to TRBD1. Germline values: CDR1 SGHVS, CDR2 FQNEAQ. Unmatched junction bases numbered 13, after V lost 7 bases and J lost 5 bases. The CDR3 loop spans 15 amino acids. The DNA of the CDR3 is TGTGCCAGCAACGATTTCCGGCAGGGGGCGAACGAGCAGTACTTC. Protein: CASNDFRQGANEQYF. Based on the CDR3 plus reference TRBV7-8 and TRBJ2-7, the full variable domain is GAGVSQSPRYKVAKRGQDVALRCDPISGHVSLFWYQQALGQGPEFLTYFQNEAQLDKSGLPSDRFFAERPEGSVSTLKIQRTQQEDSAVYLCASNDFRQGANEQYFGPGTRLTVT.

This clonotype was counted a few times. The chain links TRBV7-9 to TRBJ1-3, with D unclear. The germline gives CDR1 SEHNR, CDR2 FQNEAQ (reference sequence). V was pared by 8 bases and J by 4 bases, with 12 bases between. The CDR3 extends over 13 amino acids. CDR3 bases: TGTGCCAGCGGGATGGGTCGGGGAAACACCATATATTTT. Translated: CASGMGRGNTIYF.

The V gene is TRBV25-1, the J gene TRBJ1-2; D is uncertain. V gave up 0 bases and J gave up 3 bases, with 8 bases separating them. The CDR3 runs to 14 residues. Germline V gene lookup returns CDR1 MGHDK and CDR2 SYGVNS. CDR3 DNA sequence: TGTGCCAGCAGTGAATATACAGACTACTATGGCTACACCTTC. Amino acids: CASSEYTDYYGYTF.

V is TRBV12-3 or TRBV12-4 and J is TRBJ2-7; D may correspond to TRBD1 or TRBD2 (6 bases each). The CDR3 contains 14 residues. V was trimmed by 3 bases and J by 4 bases, leaving 13 bases between them. The DNA of the CDR3 is TGTGCCAGCAGTTTCGGGGGCCACGGATACGAGCAGTACTTC. Translated, it gives CASSFGGHGYEQYF.

V gene TRBV12-3 or TRBV12-4 combines with J gene TRBJ1-2, with D unresolved. V shed 0 bases and J shed 10 bases, with 6 bases lying between them. The CDR3 is 11 residues long. The CDR3 sequence is CASSLAGPYTF. CDR3 nucleotide sequence: TGTGCCAGCAGTTTAGCAGGGCCCTACACCTTC.

The V gene is TRBV6-5, the J gene TRBJ2-2, with 10 bases aligning to TRBD1. The CDR3 consists of 16 residues. Trimming at V came to 3 bases and at J to 4 bases, leaving 5 bases not matched to a gene. Looked up from germline, CDR1 is MNHEY and CDR2 is SVGAGI. This CDR3 is CASSYPGTGVTGELFF. DNA for the CDR3: TGTGCCAGCAGTTATCCCGGGACAGGGGTCACCGGGGAGCTGTTTTTT.

This clonotype appeared a few times. V gene TRBV20-1 combines with J gene TRBJ1-2, with TRBD1 matching over 12 bases. The V segment lost 3 bases and the J segment 7 bases; nucleotides outside the gene matches: 9. Germline loops: CDR1 DFQATT, CDR2 SNEGSKA (reference sequence). CDR3 length: 15 amino acids. The CDR3 bases are TGCAGTGCTAGGGCGGGGACAGGGGGCGTGGGTGGCTACACCTTC. Protein: CSARAGTGGVGGYTF.

The chain is built from TRBV6-5 and TRBJ2-7, with a tentative D call TRBD2 (5 bases). The length of the CDR3 is 17 residues. V lost 5 bases and J 3 bases, leaving 23 bases between the germline ends. The germline V gene has CDR1 MNHEY and CDR2 SVGAGI. The CDR3 DNA sequence: TGTGCCAGCAGTCTACCCCGAAGAGCGGCCCCGGGCTACGAGCAGTACTTC. Its protein is CASSLPRRAAPGYEQYF.

This clonotype has at least ten counts. V usage is TRBV5-1 and J usage is TRBJ1-2; D may be TRBD1 (5 bases). Germline CDR1 and CDR2: SGHRS and YFSETQ. Trimming took 2 bases from V and 5 from J, leaving 19 bases between them. The CDR3 runs to 16 residues. CDR3 nucleotide sequence: TGCGCCAGCAGCTTCCCCGAAGGGGCTCCCCTATATGGCTACACCTTC. Translated, it gives CASSFPEGAPLYGYTF.

The J gene is TRBJ2-3, the V gene TRBV20-1, with 7 positions matching TRBD2. Looked up from germline, CDR1 is DFQATT and CDR2 is SNEGSKA (reference sequence). This CDR3 has 13 amino acids. As DNA, the CDR3 is TGCAGGACCGGGACTACTGCCACAGATACGCAGTATTTT. Protein: CRTGTTATDTQYF.

The V gene is TRBV4-1, the J gene TRBJ1-4, with 9 bases lining up with TRBD1. V shed 2 bases and J 8 bases; nucleotides not matched to a gene: 6. Germline V lookup: CDR1 MGHRA, CDR2 YSYEKL. The CDR3 has 15 residues. The CDR3 region has the DNA TGCGCCAGCAGCCAAACAGGGGGCTCAGGGGAAAAACTGTTTTTT. Translated: CASSQTGGSGEKLFF.

The genes are TRBV6-2 or TRBV6-3 and TRBJ2-3; D possibly corresponds to TRBD1 (6 bases). The V and J ends lost 2 bases and 6 bases respectively, with 12 bases between them. The V gene's germline CDR1 is MNHEY and CDR2 SVGEGT. The CDR3 is 14 residues long. CDR3 coding DNA: TGTGCCAGCAGTTACCTCCAGGGGTTGGATACGCAGTATTTT. It specifies CASSYLQGLDTQYF.

This clonotype was recorded a few times. The rearrangement links TRBV25-1 to TRBJ1-1, with D unclear. From germline, CDR1 is MGHDK and CDR2 SYGVNS. The V end was cut by 2 bases, the J end by 8 bases, with 6 bases between. This CDR3 region has 11 residues. CDR3 in amino acids: CASSEKNEAFF. CDR3 DNA: TGTGCCAGCAGTGAAAAAAACGAAGCTTTCTTT.

V usage is TRBV9 and J usage is TRBJ2-1, with 7 bases fitting TRBD1. The CDR3 sequence is 14 residues long. Trimming at V came to 0 bases and at J to 6 bases, leaving 3 bases not matched to a gene. Germline V gene lookup returns CDR1 SGDLS and CDR2 YYNGEE. CDR3: CASSVGPGGNEQFF. The CDR3 coding sequence is TGTGCCAGCAGCGTAGGGCCAGGGGGCAATGAGCAGTTCTTC.

This clonotype was counted between two and nine times. The chain has TRBV7-9 and TRBJ2-2; no firm D call. V lost 2 bases and J lost 6, with 13 bases in between. The CDR3 loop spans 15 amino acids. The V gene's germline CDR1 is SEHNR and CDR2 FQNEAQ (reference sequence). Here the CDR3 DNA reads TGTGCCAGCAGCTTACGGACCCTCGCGGCCGGGGAGCTGTTTTTT. Translated, it gives CASSLRTLAAGELFF. Variable domain in full (rest from reference TRBV7-9 and TRBJ2-2): DTGVSQNPRHKITKRGQNVTFRCDPISEHNRLYWYRQTLGQGPEFLTYFQNEAQLEKSRLLSDRFSAERPKGSFSTLEIQRTEQGDSAMYLCASSLRTLAAGELFFGEGSRLTVL.